This T cell receptor (beta chain) was found in a study of T cell repertoires in aging, cancer and after chemotherapy. Overall study findings and caveats: Rebound thymic output was suggested by rising median generation probability during chemotherapy in each cancer cohort.

A mixed TRB-A/B primer pool amplified rearranged TRB by multiplex touch-down PCR. TCRdb re-called the multiplex PCR reads through MiXCR, storing one row per CDR3 protein. The sample includes around 2,400 distinct CDR3 sequences, 45% to 50% seen only once; the top ten take 7.5%. TCR beta rearrangements were amplified from peripheral blood genomic DNA. CDR3 length: 16 amino acids. Germline assignment: CDR1 LNHDA and CDR2 SQIVND (reference sequence). V was pared by 10 bases and J by 3 bases, with 23 bases between. Concerning this clonotype itself: Its antigen is unknown.

Sequences were obtained from blood. The V and J genes are TRBV19 and TRBJ2-3; the D gene is possibly TRBD1 (6 bases). The origin of this receptor is a human donor with a blood cancer. The CDR3 loop is CAIPPGLATGTDTQYF. The CDR3 region has the DNA TGTGCCATCCCCCCGGGTCTAGCAACAGGGACAGATACGCAGTATTTT.